What follows are 28 T cell receptor beta chains derived from one specimen sequenced in a study of CD8 T cells in Susac syndrome. When the RNA was reverse transcribed, random hexamers were used with an input of roughly 0.45 to 1 ug. TCRdb re-derived calls from the immunoSEQ multiplex PCR reads in MiXCR, one entry per CDR3 protein. The sample lists some 260,000 distinct CDR3 sequences; about 93% were seen once. The sequenced material came from CD4+ T cells from PBMCs. The receptors were sampled from a human donor with multiple sclerosis.

The CDR3 is CSAKAGPNTGELFF. The CDR3 coding sequence is TGCAGCGCCAAAGCCGGGCCAAACACCGGGGAGCTGTTTTTT. The V call is TRBV29-1, the J call TRBJ2-2; no definite D call. The CDR3 runs to 14 residues. Deletions cut 7 bases from V and 2 bases from J, with 14 bases between. Germline values: CDR1 SQVTM, CDR2 ANQGSEA.

This sequence joins TRBV3-1 and TRBJ1-2, with TRBD1 matching 9 bases. Germline V lookup: CDR1 LGHDT, CDR2 YNNKEL (reference sequence). With 0 bases clipped from V and 5 bases from J, the junction kept 7 bases outside the gene matches. The CDR3 consists of 16 residues. CDR3 residues: CASSQDTDRGSYGYTF. CDR3 DNA: TGTGCCAGCAGCCAAGATACGGACAGGGGTTCATATGGCTACACCTTC. Complete variable domain (other parts from reference TRBV3-1 and TRBJ1-2): DTAVSQTPKYLVTQMGNDKSIKCEQNLGHDTMYWYKQDSKKFLKIMFSYNNKELIINETVPNRFSPKSPDKAHLNLHINSLELGDSAVYFCASSQDTDRGSYGYTFGSGTRLTVV.

J is TRBJ1-1 and V is TRBV19; 7 bases map to TRBD1. The germline gives CDR1 LNHDA, CDR2 SQIVND (reference sequence). The CDR3 consists of 13 residues. V shed 1 base and J 7 bases; nucleotides not matched to a gene: 3. CDR3 sequence reads: CASSIVRDSEAFF. For the CDR3, the DNA is TGTGCCAGTAGTATAGTTAGGGACAGTGAAGCTTTCTTT.

The rearrangement uses TRBV6-2 or TRBV6-3 and TRBJ1-1; the D gene is possibly TRBD1 (6 bases). Germline V gene sequence: CDR1 MNHEY, CDR2 SVGEGT. The V and J ends lost 0 bases and 4 bases respectively, with 9 bases between them. This CDR3 is built from 14 residues. CDR3 sequence (DNA): TGTGCCAGCAGTTACTCGAGGGGGTTCACTGAAGCTTTCTTT. Translation gives CASSYSRGFTEAFF.

The gene calls are TRBV4-1 and TRBJ2-7; 7 bases fit TRBD2. The CDR3 sequence is 14 residues long. Germline V gives CDR1 MGHRA, CDR2 YSYEKL. Trimming at V came to 1 base and at J to 2 bases, leaving 2 bases not matched to a gene. The DNA of the CDR3 is TGCGCCAGCAGCCAAGTTGGGACTACCTACGAGCAGTACTTC. Encoded protein: CASSQVGTTYEQYF.

The chain links TRBV20-1 to TRBJ2-3, with TRBD1 as a possible D gene (6 bases). The CDR3 has 15 residues. Trimming stripped 0 bases from V and 0 bases from J, with 10 bases between. Germline V gene lookup returns CDR1 DFQATT and CDR2 SNEGSKA (reference sequence). The CDR3 sequence: CSARDGGRSTDTQYF. The CDR3 nucleotides are TGCAGTGCTAGAGATGGGGGCCGTAGCACAGATACGCAGTATTTT.

The chain links TRBV18 to TRBJ2-2; TRBD1 matches at 8 bases. CDR1 and CDR2 from the germline V gene are KGHSH and LQKENI. V gave up 3 bases and J gave up 4 bases; unmatched junction bases: 7. There are 16 residues in the CDR3. CDR3: CASSPRQGMSTGELFF. CDR3 DNA: TGTGCCAGCTCACCGAGACAGGGGATGAGCACCGGGGAGCTGTTTTTT.

The chain has TRBV24-1 and TRBJ2-1; 12 bases match TRBD1. The CDR3 has 17 amino acids. The V gene's germline CDR1 is KGHDR and CDR2 SFDVKD. The V segment lost 7 bases and the J segment 7 bases; nucleotides outside the gene matches: 13. CDR3 loop: CATSDGFRDRGLNEQFF. CDR3 DNA: TGTGCCACCAGCGATGGATTCCGGGACAGGGGGCTGAATGAGCAGTTCTTC.

This chain joins TRBV5-4 and TRBJ2-4; D is uncertain. The CDR3 has 14 amino acids. Germline CDR1 and CDR2: SGHNT and YYREEE (reference sequence). The V and J ends lost 2 bases and 1 base respectively, with 7 bases between them. In DNA form, the CDR3 reads TGTGCCAGCAGCTTTTCATACGCCAAAAACATTCAGTACTTC. Translation gives CASSFSYAKNIQYF.

The genes are TRBV11-2 and TRBJ2-5; D assignment may be TRBD1 or TRBD2 (6 bases each). The CDR3 is 13 residues long. Germline values: CDR1 SGHAT, CDR2 FQNNGV. The germline V and J ends were trimmed by 7 bases and 5 bases, with 14 bases remaining between them. The CDR3 sequence: CASTTGGLETQYF. The CDR3 DNA reads as TGTGCCAGCACGACCGGGGGCCTCGAGACCCAGTACTTC.

The V call is TRBV28, the J call TRBJ2-6, with 8 bases matching TRBD1. The CDR3 has 17 amino acids. Trimming removed 5 bases from V and 3 bases from J; junction bases left unmatched: 9. CDR1 is MDHEN and CDR2 is SYDVKM in the germline V gene. DNA for the CDR3: TGTGCCAGCAGTCCCGCGGACAGGGCCGGTGGGGCCAACGTCCTGACTTTC. Protein product: CASSPADRAGGANVLTF.

The chain links TRBV29-1 to TRBJ2-1, with 7 bases fitting TRBD1. The CDR3 runs 13 residues. CDR1 and CDR2 from the germline V gene are SQVTM and ANQGSEA. V gave up 3 bases and J gave up 11 bases; unmatched junction bases: 10. The CDR3: CSVEVTGVTKQFF. For the CDR3, the DNA is TGCAGCGTTGAGGTAACAGGGGTCACCAAGCAGTTCTTC.

The chain employs TRBV29-1 and TRBJ1-2; 9 bases are shared with TRBD1. The V gene end was trimmed by 6 bases and the J gene end by 8 bases; junction bases not matched to a gene: 13. Germline lookup yields CDR1 SQVTM and CDR2 ANQGSEA. This CDR3 region has 14 residues. CDR3 nucleotides: TGCAGCGTCGACAGTTTGGGACAGGGCGGGGGCTACACCTTC. Translating it yields CSVDSLGQGGGYTF.

The chain is built from TRBV10-2 and TRBJ1-2; tentative D call: TRBD1 (5 bases). V shed 0 bases and J shed 6 bases, with 5 bases lying between them. The CDR3 is 12 residues long. Looked up from germline, CDR1 is WSHSY and CDR2 is SAAADI. The CDR3 spells CASSESRDGYTF. In nucleotides, the CDR3 is TGCGCCAGCAGTGAGTCCAGGGATGGCTACACCTTC.

The chain recombines TRBV4-2 with TRBJ2-3; a weak D match, TRBD2 (7 bases). The CDR3 length is 17 residues. Between the trimmed V and J ends, which lost 0 bases and 2 bases, there was a span of 15 bases. The germline CDR1 and CDR2 sequences are LGHNA and YNFKEQ. The CDR3 nucleotides read TGTGCCAGCAGCCAAGAGCCGAGGGGGGGGTCCACAGATACGCAGTATTTT. It codes for CASSQEPRGGSTDTQYF.

The V and J genes are TRBV3-1 and TRBJ2-7; D tentatively fits TRBD1 or TRBD2 (5 bases each). V was shortened by 4 bases and J by 2 bases, with 12 bases between the two germline ends. Germline CDR1 is LGHDT and CDR2 is YNNKEL (reference sequence). The CDR3 has 14 amino acids. CDR3 amino acids: CASSPEVGAYEQYF. CDR3 sequence (DNA): TGTGCCAGCAGCCCCGAGGTGGGGGCCTACGAGCAGTACTTC.

V and J are TRBV5-4 and TRBJ2-7, with 9 bases aligning to TRBD1. Trimming at V came to 4 bases and at J to 6 bases, leaving 17 bases not matched to a gene. This CDR3 is 17 amino acids long. Germline CDR1 and CDR2: SGHNT and YYREEE (reference sequence). The CDR3 protein is CASSPTPGTGIPFEQYF. DNA for the CDR3: TGTGCCAGCAGCCCGACCCCCGGGACAGGGATTCCGTTCGAGCAGTACTTC.

This clonotype was seen only once. J is TRBJ1-1 and V is TRBV12-3 or TRBV12-4; no definite D call. The CDR3 loop spans 13 amino acids. The V and J ends lost 2 bases and 7 bases respectively, with 11 bases between them. The CDR3 region is CASSLSYSDEAFF. CDR3 sequence (DNA): TGTGCCAGCAGTTTATCATACTCAGATGAAGCTTTCTTT.

The CDR3 is CASSPKRGTGDTGELFF. The CDR3 DNA sequence: TGCGCCAGCAGTCCCAAACGAGGGACAGGGGACACCGGGGAGCTGTTTTTT. The chain couples TRBV23-1 to TRBJ2-2, with 10 bases lining up with TRBD1. TRBV23-1 counts as an open reading frame of uncertain function. J gave up 3 bases and V 4 bases, and 8 bases lay outside the gene matches. This CDR3 region has 17 residues.

The chain links TRBV3-1 to TRBJ1-1, with D maybe TRBD1 (6 bases). This CDR3 is 12 amino acids long. Germline-derived CDR1 and CDR2 are LGHDT and YNNKEL (reference sequence). V lost 0 bases to trimming and J lost 7 bases, with 6 bases between them. Here the CDR3 DNA reads TGTGCCAGCAGCCAAGAAGGGGGTGAAGCTTTCTTT. This translates into CASSQEGGEAFF.

The rearrangement uses TRBV4-1 and TRBJ2-3; D tentatively reads TRBD1 or TRBD2 (6 bases each). V lost 5 bases and J lost 6, with 21 bases in between. This CDR3 is built from 16 residues. Per the germline V gene, CDR1 is MGHRA and CDR2 is YSYEKL. Here the CDR3 DNA reads TGCGCCAGCAGCTCCGGAGGAGGCCGGGGGCGTGATACGCAGTATTTT. Residues: CASSSGGGRGRDTQYF.

The V gene is TRBV19, the J gene TRBJ2-5, with D perhaps being TRBD1 or TRBD2 (5 bases each). This CDR3 has 15 amino acids. From germline, CDR1 is LNHDA and CDR2 SQIVND (reference sequence). The V end lost 4 bases, the J end lost 7 bases, and 19 bases lay between the germline ends. CDR3 in DNA: TGTGCCAGTAGTAGCCCCGGGACCGGCGGTTGGACCCAGTACTTC. Its protein is CASSSPGTGGWTQYF.

The chain is built from TRBV23-1 and TRBJ2-7; 10 nucleotides agree with TRBD2. TRBV23-1 carries the ORF label, with uncertain function. J gave up 2 bases and V 3 bases, and 16 bases lay outside the gene matches. This CDR3 has 19 residues. CDR3 amino acids: CASSQGHLAGGRPPYEQYV. The CDR3, as DNA: TGCGCCAGCAGTCAGGGACATTTAGCGGGAGGCCGACCGCCCTACGAGCAGTACGTC.

The CDR3 region is CASSDRGYETQYF. In DNA, the CDR3 is TGTGCCAGCAGCGACAGGGGATATGAGACCCAGTACTTC. The chain links TRBV9 to TRBJ2-5; TRBD1 matches at 7 bases. V was clipped by 3 bases and J by 5 bases; unmatched bases: 4. The CDR3 runs to 13 residues. Germline values: CDR1 SGDLS, CDR2 YYNGEE.

This clonotype was counted once. The chain links TRBV18 to TRBJ2-2; 14 bases line up with TRBD2. Germline values: CDR1 KGHSH, CDR2 LQKENI. The V segment lost 3 bases and the J segment 7 bases; nucleotides outside the gene matches: 7. The CDR3 is 17 residues long. In DNA, the CDR3 is TGTGCCAGCTCACCGACCGGGACTAGCGGGAGAGGCGGGGAGCTGTTTTTT. Encoded protein: CASSPTGTSGRGGELFF.

The gene calls are TRBV3-1 and TRBJ2-1; either TRBD1 or TRBD2 may supply D (5 bases each). The CDR3 runs to 15 residues. V lost 0 bases and J 6 bases, leaving 12 bases between the germline ends. Per germline, CDR1 LGHDT and CDR2 YNNKEL (reference sequence). CDR3: CASSQDTAGTNEQFF. The CDR3 DNA reads TGTGCCAGCAGCCAAGATACGGCAGGGACCAATGAGCAGTTCTTC.

CDR3 DNA sequence: TGCGCCAGCAGTCAGCAAGGGACAGGGAAAGAAGAGACCCAGTACTTC. Translating gives CASSQQGTGKEETQYF. The rearrangement joins TRBV23-1 to TRBJ2-5; 9 positions agree with TRBD1. TRBV23-1 is an ORF; its function is uncertain. V shed 3 bases and J 3 bases; nucleotides not matched to a gene: 8. The CDR3 sequence is 16 residues long.

The chain carries TRBV9 and TRBJ1-6, with TRBD1 matching 7 bases. Looked up from germline, CDR1 is SGDLS and CDR2 is YYNGEE. The CDR3 sequence is 15 residues long. V trimming: 4 bases; J trimming: 5 bases; junction bases outside the gene matches: 6. The CDR3 here is CASSLRGQDNSPLHF. The CDR3 nucleotides read TGTGCCAGCAGCCTAAGAGGACAGGATAATTCACCCCTCCACTTT. Filled out from reference TRBV9 and TRBJ1-6, the complete variable domain reads DSGVTQTPKHLITATGQRVTLRCSPRSGDLSVYWYQQSLDQGLQFLIQYYNGEERAKGNILERFSAQQFPDLHSELNLSSLELGDSALYFCASSLRGQDNSPLHFGNGTRLTVT.